The subject of this entry is one T cell receptor (beta chain). The data derive from a study of OX40 agonist ivuxolimab in advanced cancers. Study details: Patients achieving partial responses numbered three: one hepatocellular carcinoma case and two cutaneous melanoma cases.

The V gene lost 1 base and the J gene lost 6 bases, with 13 bases spanning the gap. The CDR3 contains 14 residues. Germline V CDR1 and CDR2: SGHAT, FQNNGV. With autoimmune disease history or systemic immunosuppression, patients were excluded. Profiled with immunoSEQ multiplex PCR; TCRdb holds only in-frame clones, not every one. The table has about 25,000 clones, 86% seen once. The clonotype was recovered from an adult with an advanced solid tumor such as melanoma, head and neck, liver or kidney cancer. Specimen: CD4+ or CD8+ T cells sorted from blood, collected in a trial of the OX40 agonist ivuxolimab. The rearrangement links TRBV11-2 to TRBJ2-7; D is unresolved. Written as DNA, the CDR3 is TGTGCCAGCAGCTTAGCGGGTCCCCAATCCGAGCAGTACTTC. Its protein is CASSLAGPQSEQYF.